This TCR beta chain is from a study of OX40 agonist ivuxolimab in advanced cancers. Turning to the study itself: Checkpoint inhibitors had been given previously to roughly 40% of patients. Study conclusions and caveats: Among patients with partial responses at 0.1-3.0 mg/kg, clonal expansion was among the lowest. Expanded peripheral T-cell antigen specificity went undetermined.

For this clone: What it binds is unknown.

Sampled blood was obtained at baseline, cycle 4 day 1, and cycle 7 day 1. Libraries were prepared by immunoSEQ multiplex PCR; TCRdb keeps only in-frame clonotypes and omits some of them. The sample yields approximately 59,000 clones, over 75% seen once. The input for sequencing was CD4+ or CD8+ T cells sorted from blood, taken in a trial of the OX40 agonist ivuxolimab. This receptor was taken from an adult with an advanced solid tumor such as melanoma, head and neck, liver or kidney cancer.

The CDR3 is CASSFDYSTYEQYF. In nucleotides, the CDR3 is TGTGCCAGCAGCTTTGATTATAGCACGTACGAGCAGTACTTC. This chain connects TRBV7-9 to TRBJ2-7; D is ambiguous. CDR3 length: 14 amino acids. Deletions cut 3 bases from V and 4 bases from J, with 13 bases between. Per germline, CDR1 SEHNR and CDR2 FQNEAQ (reference sequence).